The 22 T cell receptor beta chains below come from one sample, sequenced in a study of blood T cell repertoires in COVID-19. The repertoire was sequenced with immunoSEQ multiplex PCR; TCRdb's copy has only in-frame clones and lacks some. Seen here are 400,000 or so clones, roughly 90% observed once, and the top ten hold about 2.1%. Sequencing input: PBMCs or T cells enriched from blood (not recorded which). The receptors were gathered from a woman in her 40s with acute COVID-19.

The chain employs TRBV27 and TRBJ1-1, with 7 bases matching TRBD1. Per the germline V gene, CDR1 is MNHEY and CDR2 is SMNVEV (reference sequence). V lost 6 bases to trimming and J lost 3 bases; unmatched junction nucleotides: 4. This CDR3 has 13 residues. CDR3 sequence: CASSQQGYTEAFF. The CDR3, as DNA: TGTGCCAGCAGCCAACAGGGGTACACTGAAGCTTTCTTT.

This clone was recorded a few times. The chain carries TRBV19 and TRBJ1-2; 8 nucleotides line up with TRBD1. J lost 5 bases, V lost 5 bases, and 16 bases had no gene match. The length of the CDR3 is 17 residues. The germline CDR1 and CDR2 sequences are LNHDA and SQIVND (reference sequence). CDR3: CASSPRTGKNAGYGYTF. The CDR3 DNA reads TGTGCCAGTAGTCCTCGGACAGGGAAGAATGCTGGGTATGGCTACACCTTC. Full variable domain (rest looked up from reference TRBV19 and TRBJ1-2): DGGITQSPKYLFRKEGQNVTLSCEQNLNHDAMYWYRQDPGQGLRLIYYSQIVNDFQKGDIAEGYSVSREKKESFPLTVTSAQKNPTAFYLCASSPRTGKNAGYGYTFGSGTRLTVV.

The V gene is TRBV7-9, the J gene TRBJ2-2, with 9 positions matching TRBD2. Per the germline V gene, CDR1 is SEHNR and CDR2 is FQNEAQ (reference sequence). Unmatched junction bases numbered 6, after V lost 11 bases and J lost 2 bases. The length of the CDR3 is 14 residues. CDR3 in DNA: TGTGCCGGACATAGCGGGGGAAACACCGGGGAGCTGTTTTTT. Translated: CAGHSGGNTGELFF. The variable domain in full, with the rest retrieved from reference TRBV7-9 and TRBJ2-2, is DTGVSQNPRHKITKRGQNVTFRCDPISEHNRLYWYRQTLGQGPEFLTYFQNEAQLEKSRLLSDRFSAERPKGSFSTLEIQRTEQGDSAMYLCAGHSGGNTGELFFGEGSRLTVL.

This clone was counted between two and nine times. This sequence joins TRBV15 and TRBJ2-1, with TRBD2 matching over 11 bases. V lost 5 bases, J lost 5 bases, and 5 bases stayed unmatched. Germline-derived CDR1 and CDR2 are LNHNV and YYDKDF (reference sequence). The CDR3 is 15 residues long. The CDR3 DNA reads TGTGCCACCAGCGAACTAGCGGGGGTAAACAATGAGCAGTTCTTC. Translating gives CATSELAGVNNEQFF. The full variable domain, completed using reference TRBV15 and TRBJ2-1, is DAMVIQNPRYQVTQFGKPVTLSCSQTLNHNVMYWYQQKSSQAPKLLFHYYDKDFNNEADTPDNFQSRRPNTSFCFLDIRSPGLGDTAMYLCATSELAGVNNEQFFGPGTRLTVL.

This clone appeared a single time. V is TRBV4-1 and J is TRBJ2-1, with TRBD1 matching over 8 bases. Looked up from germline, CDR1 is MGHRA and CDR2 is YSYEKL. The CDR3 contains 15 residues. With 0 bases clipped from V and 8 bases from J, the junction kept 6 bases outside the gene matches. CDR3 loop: CASSQEVGQGDEQFF. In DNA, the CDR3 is TGCGCCAGCAGCCAAGAGGTTGGACAGGGAGATGAGCAGTTCTTC.

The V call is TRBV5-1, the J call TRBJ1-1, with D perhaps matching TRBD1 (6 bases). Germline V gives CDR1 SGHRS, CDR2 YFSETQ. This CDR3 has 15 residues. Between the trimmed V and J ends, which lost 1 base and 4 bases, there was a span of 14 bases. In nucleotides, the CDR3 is TGCGCCAGCAGCTTGTCGGGGCAGGGGATCACTGAAGCTTTCTTT. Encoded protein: CASSLSGQGITEAFF. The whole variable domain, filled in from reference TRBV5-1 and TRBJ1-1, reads KAGVTQTPRYLIKTRGQQVTLSCSPISGHRSVSWYQQTPGQGLQFLFEYFSETQRNKGNFPGRFSGRQFSNSRSEMNVSTLELGDSALYLCASSLSGQGITEAFFGQGTRLTVV.

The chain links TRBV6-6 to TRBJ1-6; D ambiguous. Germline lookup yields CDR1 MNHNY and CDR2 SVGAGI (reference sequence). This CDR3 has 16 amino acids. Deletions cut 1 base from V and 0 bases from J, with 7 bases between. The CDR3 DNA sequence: TGTGCCAGCAGTTACTTGGAGAGCTCCTATAATTCACCCCTCCACTTT. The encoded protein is CASSYLESSYNSPLHF.

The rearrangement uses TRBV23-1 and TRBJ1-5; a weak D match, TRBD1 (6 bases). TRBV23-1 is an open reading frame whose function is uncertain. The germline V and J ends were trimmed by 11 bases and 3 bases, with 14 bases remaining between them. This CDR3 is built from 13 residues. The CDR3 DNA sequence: TGCGCCTATTATCAGGGGCCCAATCAGCCCCAGCATTTT. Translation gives CAYYQGPNQPQHF.

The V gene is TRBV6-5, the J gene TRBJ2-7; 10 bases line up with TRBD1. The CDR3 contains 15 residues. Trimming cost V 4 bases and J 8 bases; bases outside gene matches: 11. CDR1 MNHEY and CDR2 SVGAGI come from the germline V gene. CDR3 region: CASSSPRDRGKKQYF. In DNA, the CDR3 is TGTGCCAGCAGTTCTCCCCGGGACAGGGGTAAGAAGCAGTACTTC.

CDR3 sequence reads: CAINLNENYGYTF. CDR3 sequence (DNA): TGTGCCATCAACTTAAACGAGAACTATGGCTACACCTTC. The chain carries TRBV10-3 and TRBJ1-2, with D uncertain. V was cut by 7 bases and J by 2 bases, with 11 bases left in between. This CDR3 is built from 13 residues. Germline CDR1 ENHRY, CDR2 SYGVKD.

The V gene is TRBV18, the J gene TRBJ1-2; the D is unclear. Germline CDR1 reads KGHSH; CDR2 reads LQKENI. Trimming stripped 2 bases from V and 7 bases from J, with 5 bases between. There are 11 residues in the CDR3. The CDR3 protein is CASSPDTGYTF. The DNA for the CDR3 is TGTGCCAGCTCACCAGACACTGGCTACACCTTC.

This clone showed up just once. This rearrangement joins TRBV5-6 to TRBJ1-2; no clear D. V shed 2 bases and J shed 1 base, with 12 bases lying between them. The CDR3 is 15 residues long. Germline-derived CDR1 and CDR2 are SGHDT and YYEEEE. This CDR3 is CASSFPEPLNYGYTF. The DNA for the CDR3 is TGTGCCAGCAGCTTTCCCGAGCCCCTTAACTATGGCTACACCTTC.

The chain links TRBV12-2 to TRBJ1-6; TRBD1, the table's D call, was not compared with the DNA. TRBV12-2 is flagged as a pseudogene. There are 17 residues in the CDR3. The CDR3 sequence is CASRLATGPRYNSPLHF. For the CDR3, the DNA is TGTGCAAGTCGCTTAGCGACAGGGCCCCGCTATAATTCACCCCTCCACTTT.

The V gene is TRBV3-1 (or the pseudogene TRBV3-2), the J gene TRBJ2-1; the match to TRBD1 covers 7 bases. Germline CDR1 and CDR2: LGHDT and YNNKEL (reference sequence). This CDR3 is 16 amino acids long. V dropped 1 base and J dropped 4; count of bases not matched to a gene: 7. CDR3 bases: TGTGCCAGCAGCCAAGTACTGGACAGGAGATACAATGAGCAGTTCTTC. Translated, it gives CASSQVLDRRYNEQFF.

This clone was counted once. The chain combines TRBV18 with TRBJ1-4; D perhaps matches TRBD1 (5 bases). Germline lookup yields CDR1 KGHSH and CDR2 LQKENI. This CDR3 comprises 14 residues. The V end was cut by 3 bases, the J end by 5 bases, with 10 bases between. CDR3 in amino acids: CASSPWGVNEKLFF. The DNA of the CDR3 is TGTGCCAGCTCACCTTGGGGGGTCAATGAAAAACTGTTTTTT.

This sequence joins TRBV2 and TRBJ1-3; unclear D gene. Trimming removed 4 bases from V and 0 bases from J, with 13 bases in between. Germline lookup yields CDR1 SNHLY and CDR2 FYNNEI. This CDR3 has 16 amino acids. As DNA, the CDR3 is TGTGCCAGCAGTGTAAGTGTTGGCAACTCTGGAAACACCATATATTTT. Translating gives CASSVSVGNSGNTIYF.

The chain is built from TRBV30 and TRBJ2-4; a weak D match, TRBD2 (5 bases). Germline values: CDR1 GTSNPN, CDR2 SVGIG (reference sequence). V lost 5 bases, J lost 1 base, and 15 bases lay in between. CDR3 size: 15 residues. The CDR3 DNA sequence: TGTGCCTGGCAAGGGAGCGCTTTGGCCAAAAACATTCAGTACTTC. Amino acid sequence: CAWQGSALAKNIQYF.

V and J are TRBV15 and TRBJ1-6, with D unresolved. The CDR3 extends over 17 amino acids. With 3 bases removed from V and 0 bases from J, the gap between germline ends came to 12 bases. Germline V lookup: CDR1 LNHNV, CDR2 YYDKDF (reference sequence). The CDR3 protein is CATSRSITDSYNSPLHF. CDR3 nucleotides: TGTGCCACCAGCAGGTCGATTACAGACTCCTATAATTCACCCCTCCACTTT. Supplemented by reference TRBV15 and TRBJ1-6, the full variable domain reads DAMVIQNPRYQVTQFGKPVTLSCSQTLNHNVMYWYQQKSSQAPKLLFHYYDKDFNNEADTPDNFQSRRPNTSFCFLDIRSPGLGDTAMYLCATSRSITDSYNSPLHFGNGTRLTVT.

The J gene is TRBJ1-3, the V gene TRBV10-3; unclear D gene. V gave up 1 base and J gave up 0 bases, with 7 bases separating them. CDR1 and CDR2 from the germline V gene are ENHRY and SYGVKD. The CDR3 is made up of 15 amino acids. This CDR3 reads CAISEFSNSGNTIYF. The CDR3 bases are TGTGCCATCAGTGAGTTCTCTAACTCTGGAAACACCATATATTTT.

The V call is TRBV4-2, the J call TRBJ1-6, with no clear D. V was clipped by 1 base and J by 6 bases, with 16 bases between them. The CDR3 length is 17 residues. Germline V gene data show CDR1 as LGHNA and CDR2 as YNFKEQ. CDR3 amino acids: CASSQVPGSEINSPLHF. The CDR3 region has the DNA TGTGCCAGCAGCCAAGTTCCGGGAAGCGAAATTAATTCACCCCTCCACTTT.

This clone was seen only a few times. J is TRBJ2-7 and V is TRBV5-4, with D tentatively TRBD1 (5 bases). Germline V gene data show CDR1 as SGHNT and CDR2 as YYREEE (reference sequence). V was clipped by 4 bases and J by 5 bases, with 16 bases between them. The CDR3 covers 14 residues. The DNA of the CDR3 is TGTGCCAGCAGCCGACAGTTAGGTGGCCACGAGCAGTACTTC. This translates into CASSRQLGGHEQYF.

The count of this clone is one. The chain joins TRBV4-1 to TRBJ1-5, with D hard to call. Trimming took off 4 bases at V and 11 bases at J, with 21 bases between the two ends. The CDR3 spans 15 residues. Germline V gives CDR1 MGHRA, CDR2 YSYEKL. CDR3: CASSRGEGGSRTQHF. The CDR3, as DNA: TGCGCCAGCAGCCGCGGGGAAGGTGGGTCCAGGACCCAGCATTTT.